Listed here are 28 T cell receptor beta chains from one sample, sequenced in a study of brain T cells in children with intractable seizures. Using immunoSEQ multiplex PCR, the repertoire was profiled, and TCRdb retains in-frame clones only, with some absent. The table has about 110,000 clones, roughly 94% seen once. The source material was peripheral blood, sampled at surgery. Every receptor here comes from a boy under two years old with hemimegalencephaly and intractable seizures.

The rearrangement joins TRBV9 to TRBJ1-6, with TRBD1 matching 9 bases. This CDR3 spans 15 amino acids. Germline V gene data show CDR1 as SGDLS and CDR2 as YYNGEE. V lost 0 bases and J lost 10; bases outside the gene matches: 5. DNA for the CDR3: TGTGCCAGCAGCGTAGAAGGACAGGGGTGGTCACCCCTCCACTTT. The encoded protein is CASSVEGQGWSPLHF.

V gene TRBV7-6 combines with J gene TRBJ2-7; D unclear. Germline-derived CDR1 and CDR2 are SGHVS and FNYEAQ. The CDR3 is 14 residues long. The V end lost 5 bases, the J end lost 2 bases, and 13 bases lay between the germline ends. The CDR3 nucleotides are TGTGCCAGCAGCCCCCCCGACACAACCTACGAGCAGTACTTC. This codes for CASSPPDTTYEQYF. Full variable domain (missing parts from reference TRBV7-6 and TRBJ2-7): GAGVSQSPRYKVTKRGQDVALRCDPISGHVSLYWYRQALGQGPEFLTYFNYEAQQDKSGLPNDRFSAERPEGSISTLTIQRTEQRDSAMYRCASSPPDTTYEQYFGPGTRLTVT.

The chain combines TRBV29-1 with TRBJ2-7; D remains ambiguous. The CDR3 loop spans 10 amino acids. Germline lookup yields CDR1 SQVTM and CDR2 ANQGSEA. Trimming took off 7 bases at V and 3 bases at J, with 7 bases between the two ends. The chain's CDR3 is CSADYYEQYF. The CDR3 region has the DNA TGCAGCGCGGATTACTACGAGCAGTACTTC.

The chain uses TRBV5-4 and TRBJ2-1, with 7 bases lining up with TRBD1. With V trimmed by 4 bases and J by 4 bases, 8 bases remained unmatched. The CDR3 has 15 residues. Germline V gene lookup returns CDR1 SGHNT and CDR2 YYREEE (reference sequence). The CDR3 nucleotides are TGTGCCAGCAGCCCTCGGGACAGCTTATACAATGAGCAGTTCTTC. This gives the protein CASSPRDSLYNEQFF.

The chain is built from TRBV12-5 and TRBJ1-1, with D tentatively TRBD1 (5 bases). The CDR3 consists of 13 residues. V was shortened by 4 bases and J by 3 bases, with 9 bases between the two germline ends. Per germline, CDR1 LGHNT and CDR2 FRNRAP. CDR3 sequence reads: CASGSGVDTEAFF. The CDR3 DNA reads as TGTGCTAGTGGTTCGGGGGTGGACACTGAAGCTTTCTTT. Combining the CDR3 with reference TRBV12-5 and TRBJ1-1 gives the whole variable domain DARVTQTPRHKVTEMGQEVTMRCQPILGHNTVFWYRQTMMQGLELLAYFRNRAPLDDSGMPKDRFSAEMPDATLATLKIQPSEPRDSAVYFCASGSGVDTEAFFGQGTRLTVV.

V and J are TRBV28 and TRBJ2-7; D is perhaps TRBD1 or TRBD2 (5 bases each). Germline lookup yields CDR1 MDHEN and CDR2 SYDVKM. The germline V and J ends were trimmed by 8 bases and 1 base, with 12 bases remaining between them. This CDR3 is 13 amino acids long. This CDR3 reads CASLGTDSYEQYF. The CDR3 DNA is TGTGCCAGCCTCGGGACGGATTCCTACGAGCAGTACTTC.

The rearrangement links TRBV5-1 to TRBJ2-3; possible D gene TRBD1, 8 bases. The germline CDR1 and CDR2 sequences are SGHRS and YFSETQ. Trimming removed 4 bases at V and 0 bases at J, with 27 bases between. The CDR3 spans 20 residues. This CDR3 is CASSQGARAGVTGSTDTQYF. The CDR3 nucleotides read TGCGCCAGCAGCCAGGGGGCACGGGCGGGAGTCACTGGGAGCACAGATACGCAGTATTTT. Using reference TRBV5-1 and TRBJ2-3 for the parts outside the CDR3, the full variable domain is KAGVTQTPRYLIKTRGQQVTLSCSPISGHRSVSWYQQTPGQGLQFLFEYFSETQRNKGNFPGRFSGRQFSNSRSEMNVSTLELGDSALYLCASSQGARAGVTGSTDTQYFGPGTRLTVL.

The V and J genes are TRBV10-3 and TRBJ2-7, with TRBD2 as a possible D gene (5 bases). Germline values: CDR1 ENHRY, CDR2 SYGVKD. V shed 5 bases and J shed 6 bases, with 14 bases lying between them. There are 13 residues in the CDR3. CDR3 sequence: CAISPSRLFEQYF. The CDR3 coding sequence is TGTGCCATCAGTCCTAGCAGATTGTTCGAGCAGTACTTC.

The genes are TRBV5-1 and TRBJ2-1, with 7 positions matching TRBD2. The CDR3 sequence is 15 residues long. The trim removed 4 bases at V and 4 bases at J, leaving 8 bases unmatched. Germline values: CDR1 SGHRS, CDR2 YFSETQ. CDR3 residues: CASSGRSGEYNEQFF. The CDR3 DNA reads TGCGCCAGCAGCGGACGGAGCGGGGAGTACAATGAGCAGTTCTTC. Based on the CDR3 plus reference TRBV5-1 and TRBJ2-1, the full variable domain is KAGVTQTPRYLIKTRGQQVTLSCSPISGHRSVSWYQQTPGQGLQFLFEYFSETQRNKGNFPGRFSGRQFSNSRSEMNVSTLELGDSALYLCASSGRSGEYNEQFFGPGTRLTVL.

This chain uses TRBV11-2 with TRBJ2-7, with no clear D. This CDR3 contains 14 residues. The germline V and J ends were trimmed by 9 bases and 2 bases, with 17 bases remaining between them. Germline V gene data show CDR1 as SGHAT and CDR2 as FQNNGV. The CDR3 spells CARIQSLRPYEQYF. In DNA form, the CDR3 reads TGTGCCAGAATCCAAAGTCTTAGGCCCTACGAGCAGTACTTC.

The gene calls are TRBV19 and TRBJ2-6; D is unclear. Trimming pared 4 bases from V and 0 bases from J, leaving 10 bases between. The CDR3 is 16 amino acids. Germline V gene lookup returns CDR1 LNHDA and CDR2 SQIVND (reference sequence). The CDR3 reads CASSSRWDSGANVLTF. CDR3 nucleotides: TGTGCCAGTAGTAGCCGGTGGGACTCTGGGGCCAACGTCCTGACTTTC. Filled out from reference TRBV19 and TRBJ2-6, the complete variable domain reads DGGITQSPKYLFRKEGQNVTLSCEQNLNHDAMYWYRQDPGQGLRLIYYSQIVNDFQKGDIAEGYSVSREKKESFPLTVTSAQKNPTAFYLCASSSRWDSGANVLTFGAGSRLTVL.

V gene TRBV13 combines with J gene TRBJ2-1; 8 nucleotides match TRBD2. The J segment lost 5 bases and the V segment lost 5 bases, leaving 8 bases of the junction unmatched. Germline CDR1 reads PRHDT; CDR2 reads FYEKMQ (reference sequence). The CDR3 consists of 15 residues. Written as DNA, the CDR3 is TGTGCCAGCAGCCGGCGACTAGCGCCCAACAATGAGCAGTTCTTC. Protein: CASSRRLAPNNEQFF. Full variable domain (missing parts from reference TRBV13 and TRBJ2-1): AAGVIQSPRHLIKEKRETATLKCYPIPRHDTVYWYQQGPGQDPQFLISFYEKMQSDKGSIPDRFSAQQFSDYHSELNMSSLELGDSALYFCASSRRLAPNNEQFFGPGTRLTVL.

The gene calls are TRBV14 and TRBJ2-1; 7 bases are shared with TRBD1. The trim removed 3 bases at V and 7 bases at J, leaving 9 bases unmatched. CDR3 length equals 15 residues. Germline V lookup: CDR1 SGHDN, CDR2 FVKESK. This CDR3 is CASSHPRQGLNEQFF. The CDR3 nucleotides read TGTGCCAGCAGCCACCCCCGACAGGGTTTGAATGAGCAGTTCTTC.

This chain uses TRBV7-3 with TRBJ2-3; D is unresolved. The V end was cut by 3 bases, the J end by 2 bases, with 12 bases between. The germline gives CDR1 SGHTA, CDR2 FQGTGA. The CDR3 has 15 amino acids. CDR3 DNA sequence: TGTGCCAGCAGCTTCGGGTTGACCTTCACAGATACGCAGTATTTT. It is translated as CASSFGLTFTDTQYF.

The J gene is TRBJ1-1, the V gene TRBV18; no firm D call. The germline V gene encodes CDR1 KGHSH and CDR2 LQKENI. V was trimmed by 2 bases and J by 6 bases, leaving 16 bases between them. The CDR3 loop spans 15 amino acids. CDR3 sequence: CASSPVIERLAEAFF. The CDR3 DNA is TGTGCCAGCTCACCAGTCATTGAGCGACTAGCTGAAGCTTTCTTT.

J is TRBJ2-3 and V is TRBV6-5; weak D call: TRBD1 (6 bases). The germline V gene encodes CDR1 MNHEY and CDR2 SVGAGI. V was pared by 6 bases and J by 6 bases, with 13 bases between. This CDR3 is 13 amino acids long. The CDR3 loop is CASSRGVADTQYF. The DNA of the CDR3 is TGTGCCAGCAGCAGGGGAGTGGCGGATACGCAGTATTTT.

The chain employs TRBV3-1 (or the pseudogene TRBV3-2) and TRBJ2-3; D gene uncertain. V lost 3 bases to trimming and J lost 2 bases, with 6 bases between them. Germline CDR1 reads LGHDT; CDR2 reads YNNKEL (reference sequence). CDR3 size: 13 residues. CDR3 amino acids: CASSQLSTDTQYF. CDR3 coding DNA: TGTGCCAGCAGCCAGCTTTCCACAGATACGCAGTATTTT.

V usage is TRBV28 and J usage is TRBJ2-1; D is undetermined. The V gene's germline CDR1 is MDHEN and CDR2 SYDVKM. The V end was cut by 7 bases, the J end by 5 bases, with 6 bases between. The CDR3 is 11 residues long. In nucleotides, the CDR3 is TGTGCCAGCATCGGTCACAATGAGCAGTTCTTC. Translated: CASIGHNEQFF.

In this sample, this clone turned up once. The V and J genes are TRBV29-1 and TRBJ1-1; a weak D match, TRBD1 (5 bases). V gave up 7 bases and J gave up 4 bases, with 13 bases separating them. Per the germline V gene, CDR1 is SQVTM and CDR2 is ANQGSEA. CDR3 length: 12 residues. In DNA, the CDR3 is TGCAGCGCCAATAAGGGGAGCACTGAAGCTTTCTTT. Encoded protein: CSANKGSTEAFF.

J is TRBJ1-4 and V is TRBV28, with D tentatively TRBD1 (6 bases). Germline V lookup: CDR1 MDHEN, CDR2 SYDVKM. The V end lost 6 bases, the J end lost 3 bases, and 14 bases lay between the germline ends. This CDR3 region has 15 residues. The CDR3, as DNA: TGTGCCAGCAGCCGCTACAGGGTGTCTAATGAAAAACTGTTTTTT. As protein: CASSRYRVSNEKLFF.

The CDR3 sequence is CAIGTSPIFYEQYF. The CDR3 DNA reads TGTGCCATCGGGACATCTCCGATTTTCTACGAGCAGTACTTC. V gene TRBV3-1 (or the pseudogene TRBV3-2) combines with J gene TRBJ2-7; weak D call: TRBD1 (6 bases). V was trimmed by 10 bases and J by 3 bases, leaving 19 bases between them. CDR1 is LGHDT and CDR2 is YNNKEL in the germline V gene (reference sequence). The CDR3 spans 14 residues.

J is TRBJ1-4 and V is TRBV20-1, with 7 bases aligning to TRBD1. The J segment lost 10 bases and the V segment lost 3 bases, leaving 8 bases of the junction unmatched. This CDR3 has 13 amino acids. Germline CDR1 reads DFQATT; CDR2 reads SNEGSKA (reference sequence). The CDR3 coding sequence is TGCAGTGCTAGTGATAGGGGGCCGGGAAAACTGTTTTTT. This codes for CSASDRGPGKLFF.

The V gene is TRBV19, the J gene TRBJ2-7; 8 bases are shared with TRBD2. Germline V CDR1 and CDR2: LNHDA, SQIVND (reference sequence). This CDR3 comprises 14 residues. Losses at the gene ends were 6 bases for V and 5 bases for J; bases not matched to a gene: 9. The CDR3 DNA sequence: TGTGCCAGTAGCCCTCCCGGGAGGGTTGACGAGCAGTACTTC. It specifies CASSPPGRVDEQYF.

The gene calls are TRBV7-2 and TRBJ2-1, with D possibly called TRBD1 or TRBD2 (5 bases each). Germline CDR1 reads SGHTA; CDR2 reads FQGNSA. Trimming cost V 3 bases and J 4 bases, with 13 bases left between them. This CDR3 has 15 amino acids. CDR3 region: CASSFTGTLYNEQFF. Written as DNA, the CDR3 is TGTGCCAGCAGCTTCACCGGGACCCTGTACAATGAGCAGTTCTTC.

The V and J genes are TRBV3-1 (or the pseudogene TRBV3-2) and TRBJ2-1; TRBD2 aligns across 12 bases. The germline gives CDR1 LGHDT, CDR2 YNNKEL (reference sequence). The ends lost 3 bases at V and 4 bases at J; junction bases unmatched: 4. This CDR3 region has 16 residues. The CDR3 nucleotides read TGTGCCAGCAGCCACCTAGCGGGAGGGGGTTACAATGAGCAGTTCTTC. Encoded protein: CASSHLAGGGYNEQFF.

This clone occurred once. The chain combines TRBV21-1 with TRBJ2-3; TRBD2, as called in the table, went unchecked against the DNA. TRBV21-1 is a pseudogene segment. This CDR3 is 15 amino acids long. This CDR3 reads CASSSRDRRADTQYF. In DNA form, the CDR3 reads TGTGCCAGCAGCTCCCGAGACCGGAGGGCAGATACGCAGTATTTT.

This chain uses TRBV7-6 with TRBJ2-3; the match to TRBD2 covers 13 bases. The CDR3 sequence is 16 residues long. The ends lost 5 bases at V and 7 bases at J; junction bases unmatched: 9. The V gene's germline CDR1 is SGHVS and CDR2 FNYEAQ. The CDR3 nucleotides read TGTGCCAGCAGCCAAATGGGACTAGCGGGAACGAATACGCAGTATTTT. This gives the protein CASSQMGLAGTNTQYF.

This chain links TRBV6-5 with TRBJ2-7, with TRBD1 as a possible D gene (6 bases). The CDR3 runs to 12 residues. Germline values: CDR1 MNHEY, CDR2 SVGAGI. Trimming shortened V by 6 bases and J by 7 bases, and 13 bases separated the two germline ends. The CDR3 DNA reads as TGTGCCAGCAGCTCCCAGGGGCGGGAGCAGTACTTC. The encoded protein is CASSSQGREQYF.